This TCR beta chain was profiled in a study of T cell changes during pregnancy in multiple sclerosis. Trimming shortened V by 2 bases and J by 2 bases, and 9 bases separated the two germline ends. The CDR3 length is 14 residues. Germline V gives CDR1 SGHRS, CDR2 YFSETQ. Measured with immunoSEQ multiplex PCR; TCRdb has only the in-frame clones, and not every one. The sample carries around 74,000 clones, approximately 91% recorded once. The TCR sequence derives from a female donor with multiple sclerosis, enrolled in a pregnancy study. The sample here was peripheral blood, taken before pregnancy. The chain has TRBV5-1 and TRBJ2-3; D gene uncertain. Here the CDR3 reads CASSLRSDTDTQYF. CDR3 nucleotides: TGCGCCAGCAGCTTACGGAGTGACACAGATACGCAGTATTTT.